This is a list of T cell receptor beta chains from one sample in a study of cytomegalovirus exposure and HLA in healthy donors. Only in-frame clones appear in the TCRdb table, and some are missing; sequencing was by immunoSEQ multiplex PCR. Counted here are some 96,000 clones, 75% to 80% occurring once; the ten biggest clones make up around 7.2%. The sequenced sample was PBMCs. The receptors derive from a female donor in good health and CMV-seronegative. Each CDR3 is given with its conserved first and last residue. A D gene is named only where the DNA matches it firmly. Not every row has a clone size; where given, it reads once, few, many or a size class.

>TRBV6-1|TRBD1|once|TRBJ1-1
CASSPSRGPWAEAFF
TGTGCCAGCAGTCCTTCCAGGGGGCCGTGGGCTGAAGCTTTCTTT
>TRBV14|TRBD1|NA|TRBJ2-7
CASSQVPGQGAYEQYF
TGTGCCAGCAGCCAAGTGCCGGGACAGGGAGCGTACGAGCAGTACTTC
>TRBV6-5|NA|NA|TRBJ1-2
CASSYSAGNYGYTF
TGTGCCAGCAGTTACTCGGCAGGAAACTATGGCTACACCTTC
>TRBV11-2|TRBD1|NA|TRBJ1-2
CASSLMDRGLNGYTF
TGTGCCAGCAGCTTAATGGACAGGGGTTTAAATGGCTACACCTTC
>TRBV7-9|NA|few|TRBJ1-6
CASSLYNSPLHF
TGTGCCAGCAGCCTGTATAATTCACCCCTCCACTTT
>TRBV5-1|NA|once|TRBJ2-7
CASSLQDPSYEQYF
TGCGCCAGCAGTTTACAGGACCCCTCCTACGAGCAGTACTTC
>TRBV11-2|TRBD1|NA|TRBJ1-2
CASSSIDRGQGYTF
TGTGCCAGCAGCTCCATCGACAGGGGTCAAGGCTACACCTTC
>TRBV5-1|TRBD1|NA|TRBJ1-3
CASSLQGSNSGNTIYF
TGCGCCAGCAGCTTACAGGGGTCCAACTCTGGAAACACCATATATTTT
>TRBV19|NA|NA|TRBJ2-5
CASSGGAGGEETQYF
TGTGCCAGTAGCGGGGGGGCAGGGGGAGAAGAGACCCAGTACTTC
>TRBV18|NA|NA|TRBJ2-7
CASSPGLYEQYF
TGTGCCAGCTCACCTGGACTCTACGAGCAGTACTTC
>TRBV6-5|TRBD1|NA|TRBJ1-2
CASSYTSGGYGYTF
TGTGCCAGCAGTTACACCTCAGGGGGCTATGGCTACACCTTC
>TRBV28|TRBD1|NA|TRBJ2-7
CASSGQGDYEQYF
TGTGCCAGCAGTGGACAGGGGGACTACGAGCAGTACTTC
>TRBV11-3|TRBD2|once|TRBJ2-7
CASSFRREGEQYF
TGTGCCAGCAGCTTCCGGCGGGAGGGTGAGCAGTACTTC
>TRBV5-1|TRBD1|few|TRBJ1-6
CASSLGDRGGNSPLHF
TGCGCCAGCAGCTTGGGTGACAGGGGCGGAAATTCACCCCTCCACTTT
>TRBV13|NA|NA|TRBJ1-1
CASSHYEGGAEAFF
TGTGCCAGCAGCCACTATGAAGGGGGGGCTGAAGCTTTCTTT
>TRBV5-8|NA|NA|TRBJ2-3
CASSFGGAADTQYF
TGTGCCAGCAGCTTTGGAGGGGCTGCAGATACGCAGTATTTT
>TRBV5-1|NA|once|TRBJ2-2
CASSWATAGELFF
TGCGCCAGCAGCTGGGCCACTGCCGGGGAGCTGTTTTTT
>TRBV5-1|NA|NA|TRBJ2-4
CASSLDRLNIQYF
TGCGCCAGCAGCTTAGACAGATTAAACATTCAGTACTTC
>TRBV27|TRBD2|NA|TRBJ2-1
CASSLPLAGGPNEQFF
TGTGCCAGCAGTCTCCCTCTAGCGGGAGGTCCTAATGAGCAGTTCTTC
>TRBV6-6|NA|NA|TRBJ2-3
CASSYDAGTQYF
TGTGCCAGCAGTTACGACGCGGGAACGCAGTATTTT
>TRBV6-6|TRBD2|NA|TRBJ2-3
CASRTGGSTDTQYF
TGTGCCAGCAGAACGGGGGGGAGCACAGATACGCAGTATTTT
>TRBV27|TRBD1|NA|TRBJ2-7
CASSFFQGQGPLEQYF
TGTGCCAGCAGTTTTTTTCAGGGACAGGGGCCCCTCGAGCAGTACTTC
>TRBV7-3|NA|NA|TRBJ1-2
CASSLAGHYGYTF
TGTGCCAGCAGCTTGGCAGGGCACTATGGCTACACCTTC
>TRBV6-5|NA|few|TRBJ1-4
CASSYGGAGEKLFF
TGTGCCAGCAGTTACGGGGGAGCGGGGGAAAAACTGTTTTTT
>TRBV18|TRBD2|NA|TRBJ2-7
CASSPGTSGRTDEQYF
TGTGCCAGCTCCCCCGGGACTAGCGGGAGAACCGACGAGCAGTACTTC
>TRBV7-7|TRBD2|NA|TRBJ2-3
CASSLGLGDTQYF
TGTGCTAGCAGCTTAGGACTAGGGGATACGCAGTATTTT
>TRBV7-2|TRBD2|NA|TRBJ2-1
CASSFRGLAGGNSYNEQFF
TGTGCCAGCAGCTTCAGGGGACTAGCGGGTGGGAACTCCTACAATGAGCAGTTCTTC
>TRBV6-1|TRBD2|NA|TRBJ2-1
CASARDYQYNEQFF
TGTGCCAGCGCGCGGGACTACCAGTACAATGAGCAGTTCTTC
>TRBV6-5|NA|NA|TRBJ1-3
CASHRGNTIYF
TGTGCCAGCCACAGGGGAAACACCATATATTTT
>TRBV7-9|TRBD2|NA|TRBJ2-7
CSSSPGTSFYEQYF
TGTTCCAGCAGCCCCGGGACTAGCTTCTACGAGCAGTACTTC
>TRBV2|TRBD1|NA|TRBJ2-7
CASSRDRGSREQYF
TGTGCCAGCAGCCGGGACAGGGGTTCTCGGGAGCAGTACTTC
>TRBV5-8|TRBD1|NA|TRBJ2-5
CASSLGQGEGPEAKTQYF
TGTGCCAGCAGCTTGGGACAGGGAGAGGGTCCAGAAGCTAAGACCCAGTACTTC
>TRBV7-8|NA|once|TRBJ1-2
CASSLDRDYGYTF
TGTGCCAGCAGCTTAGACAGGGACTATGGCTACACCTTC
>TRBV19|NA|NA|TRBJ1-5
CASSTRRDQPQHF
TGTGCCAGTAGTACCCGGCGGGATCAGCCCCAGCATTTT
>TRBV7-3|NA|NA|TRBJ1-2
CASSPGGALISRGYTF
TGTGCCAGCAGCCCCGGCGGGGCTTTGATCAGTCGTGGCTACACCTTC
>TRBV11-3|NA|NA|TRBJ2-2
CASSSSRPGALLSGELFF
TGTGCCAGCAGTTCCTCACGGCCAGGGGCCTTGCTCTCCGGGGAGCTGTTTTTT
>TRBV6-1|TRBD1|NA|TRBJ1-6
CASSALQGSSYNSPLHF
TGTGCCAGCAGTGCACTACAGGGGAGCTCCTATAATTCACCCCTCCACTTT
>TRBV18|NA|once|TRBJ1-2
CASSPREYYGYTF
TGTGCCAGCTCACCGAGGGAGTACTATGGCTACACCTTC
>TRBV28|TRBD1|NA|TRBJ1-5
CASSHPGQGYQPQHF
TGTGCCAGCAGTCATCCGGGACAGGGTTACCAGCCCCAGCATTTT
>TRBV18|NA|NA|TRBJ2-2
CASSPPGVESTGELFF
TGTGCCAGCTCACCACCAGGGGTCGAGAGCACCGGGGAGCTGTTTTTT
>TRBV2|TRBD2|NA|TRBJ2-3
CATTRLAGGPSTDTQYF
TGTGCCACCACCCGACTAGCGGGGGGGCCGAGCACAGATACGCAGTATTTT
>TRBV9|TRBD1|NA|TRBJ2-7
CASSEPFLGTGGYEQYF
TGTGCCAGCAGCGAGCCCTTCCTGGGGACAGGGGGCTACGAGCAGTACTTC
>TRBV6-4|TRBD2|few|TRBJ2-3
CASSHLAGEADTQYF
TGTGCCAGCAGTCATCTAGCGGGAGAGGCAGATACGCAGTATTTT
>TRBV7-9|TRBD2|NA|TRBJ2-7
CASSPLAGASYEQYF
TGTGCCAGCAGCCCTCTAGCGGGGGCCTCCTACGAGCAGTACTTC
>TRBV7-9|NA|NA|TRBJ1-1
CSSSLDRLTGGTEAFF
TGTTCCAGCAGCTTAGATCGCCTCACCGGAGGGACTGAAGCTTTCTTT
>TRBV5-4|NA|NA|TRBJ1-1
CASSLGRRGVLDTEAFF
TGTGCCAGCAGCCTGGGTCGCAGGGGCGTTCTCGACACTGAAGCTTTCTTT
>TRBV7-9|NA|NA|TRBJ2-2
CASSGDTSWTGELFF
TGTGCCAGCAGCGGGGACACCTCGTGGACCGGGGAGCTGTTTTTT
>TRBV19|TRBD1|NA|TRBJ1-1
CASSRDRVIEAFF
TGTGCCAGTAGCCGTGACAGGGTAATTGAAGCTTTCTTT
>TRBV7-9|TRBD1|NA|TRBJ1-2
CASSPWTGTNYGYTF
TGTGCCAGCAGCCCCTGGACAGGGACTAACTATGGCTACACCTTC
>TRBV7-3|TRBD2|NA|TRBJ2-5
CASSFSGGVVGTQYF
TGTGCCAGCAGCTTTAGCGGGGGCGTGGTCGGGACCCAGTACTTC
>TRBV2|NA|few|TRBJ2-6
CASSVLFSGANVLTF
TGTGCCAGCAGCGTTCTTTTCTCTGGGGCCAACGTCCTGACTTTC
>TRBV29-1|NA|once|TRBJ1-2
CSVEDPQRTSPGSLTNYGYTF
TGCAGCGTTGAAGATCCCCAGCGGACGTCTCCCGGGTCTCTAACTAACTATGGCTACACCTTC